The entry that follows covers one T cell receptor beta chain sequence. Its antigen remains unknown. The entry originates in a study of naive and memory T cell subsets. Points from the study as a whole: Possibly reflecting memory cells re-expressing CD45RA, a few larger clonotypes occurred in naive repertoires, especially CD8. Diversity fell and Gini index rose from naive through CM, EM, EMRA.

Two oligonucleotides, mixed equimolar, formed the beta constant-region primer covering TRBC1 and TRBC2. Ligated cDNA was amplified by four rounds of PCR with nested alpha and beta constant-region primers and SP2. TCRdb re-derived calls from the UMI-ligation and nested PCR reads in MiXCR, one entry per CDR3 protein. The sample includes approximately 80,000 distinct CDR3 sequences, around 9% of them seen just once. J was trimmed by 7 bases and V by 4 bases; bases with no gene match: 5. Germline V gives CDR1 SGHAT, CDR2 FQNNGV. This CDR3 has 14 residues. The receptor comes from a human donor in good health. The rearrangement links TRBV11-2 to TRBJ2-1, with TRBD1 matching over 9 bases. Sequences were obtained from naive CD8+ T cells from blood. CDR3 sequence (DNA): TGTGCCAGCAGCTCAGCGGGACAGGGAAATGAGCAGTTCTTC. Amino acids: CASSSAGQGNEQFF.